This T cell receptor (beta chain) was captured by sequencing in a study of regulatory T cells in long-lasting Graves disease. This clonotype appeared many times. Construction of TCR beta libraries relied on iRepertoire HTBI primers and on Arm-PCR targeting CDR3 regions. TCRdb itself ran the multiplex PCR reads through MiXCR, one entry per CDR3 protein. The sample comprises approximately 400,000 distinct CDR3 sequences, around 22% of which are singletons, and roughly 26% rests with the top ten. With 3 bases clipped from V and 4 bases from J, the junction kept 12 bases outside the gene matches. The CDR3 length is 16 residues. The time point: persistent/refractory GD, antithyroid drugs over 5 years with positive TRAb. TCR sequences were obtained from RNA taken from PBMCs.

The sequence was collected from a female donor with Graves disease. This sample comprised peripheral blood mononuclear cells (PBMCs), obtained when the disease was refractory, from a patient treated with antithyroid drugs. The chain joins TRBV12-3 or TRBV12-4 to TRBJ2-7, with TRBD2 identical over 7 bases. The CDR3 DNA is TGTGCCAGCAGTTTTGGAAGTAGCGGGTACCTATACGAGCAGTACTTC. Protein product: CASSFGSSGYLYEQYF.